This passage covers 4 T cell receptor beta chains from one sample sequenced in a study of PD-1 blockade in mismatch repair-deficient tumors. Sequencing used immunoSEQ multiplex PCR; TCRdb keeps in-frame clones, though not all of them. Altogether approximately 38,000 clones are present, about 85% being singletons, with the ten largest covering nearly 4%. Sequenced here: peripheral blood, sampled about 81 weeks after starting pembrolizumab. The source of these receptors is an adult with mismatch repair-deficient cancer.

This clone showed up just a few times. CDR3 sequence (DNA): TGTGCCAGTAGTATCCGGGACAGCTCCTACGAGCAGTACTTC. Protein: CASSIRDSSYEQYF. This chain uses TRBV19 with TRBJ2-7, with 7 bases matching TRBD1. The germline gives CDR1 LNHDA, CDR2 SQIVND (reference sequence). The CDR3 has 14 amino acids. Unmatched junction bases numbered 2, after V lost 3 bases and J lost 0 bases.

This sequence joins TRBV28 and TRBJ2-6, with 7 bases that match TRBD2. CDR3 size: 15 residues. CDR1 is MDHEN and CDR2 is SYDVKM in the germline V gene. The V and J ends lost 6 bases and 4 bases, in that order; junction bases with no gene match: 6. CDR3 in amino acids: CASRQSGTGANVLTF. The CDR3 DNA reads TGTGCCAGCAGACAGAGCGGGACCGGGGCCAACGTCCTGACTTTC.

The chain combines TRBV27 with TRBJ2-1, with 7 positions matching TRBD2. V was pared by 4 bases and J by 13 bases, with 10 bases of the junction left unmatched. Germline assignment: CDR1 MNHEY and CDR2 SMNVEV (reference sequence). The CDR3 has 13 residues. The DNA for the CDR3 is TGTGCCAGCAGTTACGACCGGGACTACCGCCAGTTCTTC. It is translated as CASSYDRDYRQFF.

CDR3 protein: CASSPNSGSSYNEQFF. The CDR3 DNA reads TGTGCCAGCAGCCCCAATAGCGGGAGTTCCTACAATGAGCAGTTCTTC. The rearrangement links TRBV9 to TRBJ2-1; 9 nucleotides agree with TRBD2. CDR3 length: 16 residues. Germline-derived CDR1 and CDR2 are SGDLS and YYNGEE. Trimming took 4 bases from V and 1 from J; bases not matched to a gene: 6.